These 24 T cell receptor beta chains share one sample of origin, sequenced in a study of T cell clonality in common variable immunodeficiency. Generated by immunoSEQ multiplex PCR, the TCRdb table keeps only in-frame clones and is missing some. The sample is made up of about 37,000 clones, none counted only once. The sample comprised peripheral blood mononuclear cells. All receptors derive from a person aged 18-70 years in good health.

The sample holds many counts of this clone. The read stops 3 residues short of the end of the CDR3; the missing end is completed from the germline J gene. J is TRBJ1-1 and V is TRBV7-2; TRBD1 is a possible D gene (6 bases). The germline V gene encodes CDR1 SGHTA and CDR2 FQGNSA. The V end was cut by 2 bases, the J end by 5 bases, with 12 bases between. This CDR3 contains 14 residues. CDR3 DNA, as far as it was read: TGTGCCAGCAGCTTAACCAGGGGTGGTACTGAA. As protein: CASSLTRGGTE. The whole CDR3 is CASSLTRGGTEAFF.

This clone was observed many times. The DNA ends 3 residues before the CDR3 does, and the rest of the CDR3 is filled in from the germline J gene. The chain carries TRBV24-1 and TRBJ2-2; TRBD1 might be the D (6 bases). The V end lost 5 bases, the J end lost 0 bases, and 18 bases lay between the germline ends. Looked up from germline, CDR1 is KGHDR and CDR2 is SFDVKD. This CDR3 is 18 amino acids long. The chain's CDR3 is CATSASPGQLSNTGELFF. The DNA read from the CDR3 is TGTGCCACCAGTGCATCGCCGGGACAACTATCGAACACCGGGGAG.

This clone was counted only a few times. The read is 3 residues too short to cover the CDR3 end, so that end is filled in from the germline J gene. V gene TRBV7-2 combines with J gene TRBJ2-5; weak D call: TRBD2 (5 bases). The CDR3 runs to 14 residues. V dropped 2 bases and J dropped 2 bases, with 9 bases sitting between them. Germline V lookup: CDR1 SGHTA, CDR2 FQGNSA. The covered CDR3 bases are TGTGCCAGCAGCTTACTATCGGGGCAAGAGACC. Translation: CASSLLSGQET. The entire CDR3 reads CASSLLSGQETQYF.

This clone was counted at least ten times. At one end, the junction sequence differs from germline, possibly due to a read error. With the read ending 3 residues before the CDR3 end, the germline J gene is used to fill in that end. The V gene is TRBV4-2, the J gene TRBJ2-2, with 7 bases fitting TRBD1. CDR1 is LGHNA, CDR2 YNFKEQ, per germline. The CDR3 extends over 16 amino acids. CDR3 DNA, as far as it was read: TGCGCCAGCAGCCAAGGGGGCTTCGGGAACACCGGGGAG. It translates to CASSQGGFGNTGE. The whole CDR3 region reads CASSQGGFGNTGELFF.

This clone was seen many times. Read coverage stops 3 residues before the CDR3 terminus; the germline J gene supplies the remainder. The chain recombines TRBV20-1 with TRBJ2-7; maybe TRBD2 (6 bases). Trimming cost V 1 base and J 3 bases, with 25 bases left between them. CDR1 is DFQATT, CDR2 SNEGSKA, per germline (reference sequence). The CDR3 is 18 amino acids. The covered CDR3 bases are TGCAGTGCTAGAGGTACGTCGTCGGGGGAGACTAAAATCTACGAG. It translates to CSARGTSSGETKIYE. The whole CDR3 sequence is CSARGTSSGETKIYEQYF.

This clone was counted at least ten times. The read comes to an end 3 residues before the CDR3 does, leaving the germline J gene to fill in the end. The chain joins TRBV18 to TRBJ2-1, with 12 bases that match TRBD1. The germline V gene encodes CDR1 KGHSH and CDR2 LQKENI. The J segment lost 7 bases and the V segment lost 2 bases, leaving 6 bases of the junction unmatched. This CDR3 is 16 amino acids long. The covered CDR3 bases are TGTGCCAGCTCACCAGGGACAGGGGGCGCAGAAAATGAG. Its translation is CASSPGTGGAENE. The full CDR3 reads CASSPGTGGAENEQFF.

Many counts were recorded for this clone. The CDR3 is cut off 3 residues early in the read; its end comes from the germline J gene. The rearrangement uses TRBV7-8 and TRBJ2-2; 8 bases are a match to TRBD2. The V gene's germline CDR1 is SGHVS and CDR2 FQNEAQ. The CDR3 has 17 amino acids. V dropped 5 bases and J dropped 4; count of bases not matched to a gene: 12. CDR3 DNA, as far as it was read: TGTGCCAGCAGCCTCTGGGCGGGAGGTGGGATCACCGGGGAG. This gives the protein CASSLWAGGGITGE. The complete CDR3 sequence is CASSLWAGGGITGELFF. Drawing the rest from reference TRBV7-8 and TRBJ2-2, the complete variable domain is GAGVSQSPRYKVAKRGQDVALRCDPISGHVSLFWYQQALGQGPEFLTYFQNEAQLDKSGLPSDRFFAERPEGSVSTLKIQRTQQEDSAVYLCASSLWAGGGITGELFFGEGSRLTVL.

This clone was recorded many times. Coverage ceases 3 residues before the CDR3 finishes, and the germline J gene fills in the end. The rearrangement uses TRBV7-9 and TRBJ1-3; D unclear. This CDR3 region has 14 residues. The V end was cut by 7 bases, the J end by 0 bases, with 10 bases between. The germline CDR1 and CDR2 sequences are SEHNR and FQNEAQ (reference sequence). The CDR3: CASTGGTSGNTIYF. The DNA read from the CDR3 is TGTGCCAGCACCGGCGGCACCTCTGGAAACACC.

As to this clone: A read error may produce the germline difference seen at one junction end. The missing CDR3 end, 3 residues past where the read stops, is filled in from the germline J gene. This chain joins TRBV2 and TRBJ2-1; 11 nucleotides align to TRBD2. From germline, CDR1 is SNHLY and CDR2 FYNNEI. CDR3 size: 15 residues. The part of the CDR3 DNA that was read is TGTGCCAGCAGTGTTACTAGCGGGAGCTACGATGAG. Translation: CASSVTSGSYDE. The full CDR3 reads CASSVTSGSYDEQFF. Filled out from reference TRBV2 and TRBJ2-1, the complete variable domain reads EPEVTQTPSHQVTQMGQEVILRCVPISNHLYFYWYRQILGQKVEFLVSFYNNEISEKSEIFDDQFSVERPDGSNFTLKIRSTKLEDSAMYFCASSVTSGSYDEQFFGPGTRLTVL.

This clone occurred many times. The read ends 3 residues shy of where the CDR3 ends; the end is completed using the germline J gene. The chain joins TRBV4-2 to TRBJ1-1, with unresolved D. The CDR3 has 17 amino acids. CDR1 LGHNA and CDR2 YNFKEQ come from the germline V gene. The V gene lost 4 bases and the J gene lost 1 base, with 19 bases spanning the gap. CDR3 loop: CASSPWRADGGNTEAFF. The CDR3 DNA, read in part, is TGTGCCAGCAGCCCTTGGAGGGCCGACGGTGGGAACACTGAA.

Ten or more counts support this clone. The read is 3 residues too short to cover the CDR3 end, so that end is filled in from the germline J gene. The rearrangement joins TRBV2 to TRBJ1-5; 8 bases map to TRBD1. CDR1 and CDR2 from the germline V gene are SNHLY and FYNNEI. The CDR3 length is 16 residues. V trimming: 7 bases; J trimming: 7 bases; junction bases outside the gene matches: 15. The CDR3 protein is CASTYRATGVGQPQHF. Partial CDR3 DNA: TGTGCCAGCACCTACCGCGCGACAGGGGTGGGACAGCCC. Filled out from reference TRBV2 and TRBJ1-5, the complete variable domain reads EPEVTQTPSHQVTQMGQEVILRCVPISNHLYFYWYRQILGQKVEFLVSFYNNEISEKSEIFDDQFSVERPDGSNFTLKIRSTKLEDSAMYFCASTYRATGVGQPQHFGDGTRLSIL.

This clone appeared many times. The read ends 3 residues early relative to the CDR3; the germline J gene fills the gap. This chain connects TRBV5-8 to TRBJ1-4; no definite D call. CDR1 is SGHTS and CDR2 is YDEGEE in the germline V gene. Trimming cost V 3 bases and J 3 bases, with 12 bases left between them. This CDR3 is built from 15 residues. Here the CDR3 reads CASSYFRGSNEKLFF. The covered CDR3 bases are TGTGCCAGCAGCTATTTTCGGGGTTCTAATGAAAAA.

In this sample, this clone turned up many times. Sequencing ends 3 residues short of the CDR3 end; the germline J gene provides the rest. The rearrangement joins TRBV3-1 (or the pseudogene TRBV3-2) to TRBJ1-2, with 7 positions matching TRBD1. Trimming removed 9 bases from V and 1 base from J; junction bases left unmatched: 14. The CDR3 contains 16 residues. The V gene's germline CDR1 is LGHDT and CDR2 YNNKEL (reference sequence). This chain's CDR3 is CARTIQDGTVNYGYTF. The CDR3 DNA, read in part, is TGTGCCAGGACGATTCAGGACGGGACAGTTAACTATGGC.

At least ten counts were recorded for this clone. The CDR3 end is not reached by the read, which stops 3 residues before it; the germline J gene fills it in. The rearrangement uses TRBV29-1 and TRBJ2-7; 12 positions agree with TRBD2. Germline CDR1 reads SQVTM; CDR2 reads ANQGSEA. The CDR3 consists of 14 residues. With V trimmed by 6 bases and J by 0 bases, 3 bases remained unmatched. CDR3 residues: CSVELAGGSYEQYF. CDR3 DNA (partial): TGCAGCGTCGAACTAGCGGGAGGCTCCTACGAG.

This clone was counted ten times or more. Read sequence stops 3 residues before the CDR3 end, and the germline J gene provides the missing end. The chain couples TRBV20-1 to TRBJ2-5; 8 bases agree with TRBD2. The germline V gene has CDR1 DFQATT and CDR2 SNEGSKA (reference sequence). Trimming cost V 6 bases and J 0 bases; bases outside gene matches: 15. This CDR3 has 17 amino acids. CDR3 amino acids: CSANRLGLAGYQETQYF. The DNA read from the CDR3 is TGCAGTGCAAACCGACTTGGCCTAGCGGGCTACCAAGAGACC.

This clone was seen ten or more times. The read halts 3 residues ahead of the CDR3 end, with the missing end drawn from the germline J gene. The chain couples TRBV10-3 to TRBJ2-3, with D perhaps matching TRBD2 (5 bases). Germline CDR1 and CDR2: ENHRY and SYGVKD. Between the trimmed V and J ends, which lost 5 bases and 0 bases, there was a span of 12 bases. The CDR3 length is 15 residues. The CDR3 reads CAISPFTGSTDTQYF. The CDR3 DNA, read in part, is TGTGCCATCAGTCCCTTTACGGGGAGCACAGATACG.

This clone appeared many times. The read ends 3 residues shy of where the CDR3 ends; the end is completed using the germline J gene. This rearrangement joins TRBV2 to TRBJ2-7; 7 bases agree with TRBD2. The CDR3 is made up of 16 amino acids. After removal of 6 bases from V and 4 bases from J, the junction contained 15 bases not matched to a gene. Germline V CDR1 and CDR2: SNHLY, FYNNEI. The CDR3 reads CASSDPPRREGYEQYF. The CDR3 bases that were read are TGTGCCAGCAGCGACCCCCCACGCAGGGAGGGGTACGAG.

About this clone: The DNA ends 3 residues before the CDR3 does, and the rest of the CDR3 is filled in from the germline J gene. This chain uses TRBV6-1 with TRBJ1-6; D uncertain. Germline CDR1 MNHNS, CDR2 SASEGT. The CDR3 loop spans 15 amino acids. The sequenced part of the CDR3 DNA is TGTGCCAGCAGTGAGAGTGCCTTACAGCAACCCCCC. It codes for CASSESALQQPP. The entire CDR3 is CASSESALQQPPLHF.

At least ten counts were recorded for this clone. The read terminates 3 residues before the CDR3 end, so the remaining end is supplied by the germline J gene. The chain recombines TRBV7-9 with TRBJ2-2; D call uncertain. V was trimmed by 0 bases and J by 4 bases, leaving 9 bases between them. CDR3 length: 15 amino acids. CDR1 is SEHNR, CDR2 FQNEAQ, per germline (reference sequence). The CDR3 bases that were read are TGTGCCAGCAGCTTAGCGCTGGCCGCCACCGGGGAG. Protein sequence: CASSLALAATGE. The full CDR3 sequence reads CASSLALAATGELFF.

The table lists this clone with a few counts. A read error may account for a junction end that differs from germline. The CDR3 is cut off 3 residues early in the read; its end comes from the germline J gene. This chain links TRBV7-2 with TRBJ1-1; TRBD1 agrees at 7 bases. The CDR3 contains 13 residues. From germline, CDR1 is SGHTA and CDR2 FQGNSA. The DNA read from the CDR3 is TGTGCCAGCTGCGTACAGGGGAACACCGAA. Translated: CASCVQGNTE. The full CDR3 is CASCVQGNTEAFF.

This clone showed up many times. The read gets to within 3 residues of the CDR3 end, and the germline J gene fills in the rest. The rearrangement links TRBV20-1 to TRBJ1-3; D unresolved. Germline CDR1 is DFQATT and CDR2 is SNEGSKA (reference sequence). The V end was cut by 0 bases, the J end by 4 bases, with 10 bases between. The CDR3 has 14 residues. Here the CDR3 reads CSARDLGQGNTIYF. The CDR3 DNA, read in part, is TGCAGTGCTAGAGATCTTGGGCAGGGAAACACC.

This clone was detected many times. The observed sequence ends 3 residues before the CDR3 terminus, with the missing tail filled in from the germline J gene. The V and J genes are TRBV29-1 and TRBJ2-2; 9 bases agree with TRBD1. This CDR3 has 15 amino acids. The V gene's germline CDR1 is SQVTM and CDR2 ANQGSEA. Unmatched junction bases numbered 8, after V lost 5 bases and J lost 4 bases. CDR3 amino acids: CSVITQGAGTGELFF. The part of the CDR3 DNA that was read is TGCAGCGTTATCACACAGGGGGCAGGCACCGGGGAG.

This clone was seen many times. CDR3 bases read: TGCAGTGCTAGTAGCTCGGAGACC. Translating it yields CSASSSET. The complete CDR3 sequence is CSASSSETQYF. This rearrangement joins TRBV20-1 to TRBJ2-5, with D uncertain. Read sequence stops 3 residues before the CDR3 end, and the germline J gene provides the missing end. The CDR3 extends over 11 amino acids. The germline gives CDR1 DFQATT, CDR2 SNEGSKA (reference sequence). Trimming pared 3 bases from V and 5 bases from J, leaving 7 bases between.

There are many counts of this clone. The read terminates 3 residues ahead of where the CDR3 ends, so the germline J gene completes it. The chain recombines TRBV23-1 with TRBJ2-7; the D gene is possibly TRBD1 (5 bases). TRBV23-1 is an ORF; its function is uncertain. Trimming removed 0 bases from V and 4 bases from J, with 13 bases in between. The CDR3 is 15 residues long. The CDR3 loop reads CASSQSGREGYEQYF. Partial CDR3 DNA: TGCGCCAGCAGTCAATCGGGCAGGGAAGGGTACGAG.